The rows below give T cell receptor beta chains drawn from one sample of a study of blood T cell repertoires in COVID-19. Some clones are missing from TCRdb's copy, which holds only in-frame ones; the method was immunoSEQ multiplex PCR. This table holds 230,000 or so clones, 84% found once. The sequenced sample was peripheral blood. These receptors were taken from a middle-aged woman who had recovered from COVID-19. Each CDR3 is given with its conserved first and last residue. A D gene is named only where the DNA matches it firmly. Clone size is stated in some rows and not others, as once, few, many or a class when expanded.

J gene: TRBJ2-3
D gene: NA
V gene: TRBV2
clone size: NA
CDR3 DNA: TGTGCCAGCAGTGAATATGAGGGGACAACCACAGATACGCAGTATTTT
CDR3 protein: CASSEYEGTTTDTQYF

J gene: TRBJ1-6
D gene: NA
V gene: TRBV4-3
clone size: few
CDR3 DNA: TGCGCCAGCAGCCAAGATGGGCAGGGGCATTCACCCCTCCACTTT
CDR3 protein: CASSQDGQGHSPLHF

J gene: TRBJ2-1
D gene: TRBD2
V gene: TRBV2
clone size: NA
CDR3 DNA: TGTGCCAGCAGTTGGGGGGGGGCCTACAATGAGCAGTTCTTC
CDR3 protein: CASSWGGAYNEQFF

J gene: TRBJ1-5
D gene: NA
V gene: TRBV7-2
clone size: NA
CDR3 DNA: TGTGCCAGCAGTATTCACCAGGGGAGAGATCAGCCCCAGCATTTT
CDR3 protein: CASSIHQGRDQPQHF

J gene: TRBJ2-5
D gene: TRBD1
V gene: TRBV9
clone size: once
CDR3 DNA: TGTGCCAGCAGCCCCCCCGGGACAGTCCAAGAGACCCAGTACTTC
CDR3 protein: CASSPPGTVQETQYF

J gene: TRBJ1-5
D gene: NA
V gene: TRBV20-1
clone size: NA
CDR3 DNA: TGCAGTGCTAGTCGAGGGTTTAGCGGGGAAAATCAGCCCCAGCATTTT
CDR3 protein: CSASRGFSGENQPQHF

J gene: TRBJ2-7
D gene: NA
V gene: TRBV9
clone size: few
CDR3 DNA: TGTGCCAGCAGCGTAGGATACAGGTACTACGAGCAGTACTTC
CDR3 protein: CASSVGYRYYEQYF

J gene: TRBJ2-5
D gene: TRBD2
V gene: TRBV9
clone size: NA
CDR3 DNA: TGTGCCAGCAGTAAGGGAGGGTCGCCCCAAGAGACCCAGTACTTC
CDR3 protein: CASSKGGSPQETQYF

J gene: TRBJ2-2
D gene: NA
V gene: TRBV18
clone size: NA
CDR3 DNA: TGTGCCAGCTCTGCAGGGGATAGACGGGAGCTGTTTTTT
CDR3 protein: CASSAGDRRELFF

J gene: TRBJ2-3
D gene: TRBD2
V gene: TRBV28
clone size: NA
CDR3 DNA: TGTGCCAGCAGTTCACCTAGCGGGGGGGCCCCAGATACGCAGTATTTT
CDR3 protein: CASSSPSGGAPDTQYF

J gene: TRBJ1-1
D gene: NA
V gene: TRBV5-1
clone size: many
CDR3 DNA: TGCGCCAGCAGCTTGGAACTTAAAGGGCAAAGCGGGGGCACTGAAGCTTTCTTT
CDR3 protein: CASSLELKGQSGGTEAFF

J gene: TRBJ1-5
D gene: NA
V gene: TRBV5-1
clone size: once
CDR3 DNA: TGCGCCAGCAGCTTCTCCGGGGGCAATCAGCCCCAGCATTTT
CDR3 protein: CASSFSGGNQPQHF

J gene: TRBJ2-7
D gene: TRBD1
V gene: TRBV30
clone size: NA
CDR3 DNA: TGTGCCTGGAGTAGGGGGCTGTACGAGCAGTACTTC
CDR3 protein: CAWSRGLYEQYF

J gene: TRBJ1-2
D gene: TRBD1
V gene: TRBV29-1
clone size: NA
CDR3 DNA: TGCAGCGTTCCCAGTGACAGGGACTATGGCTACACCTTC
CDR3 protein: CSVPSDRDYGYTF

J gene: TRBJ2-7
D gene: NA
V gene: TRBV27
clone size: NA
CDR3 DNA: TGTGCCAGCAGTCCAATTGCAGGGTTCTACGAGCAGTACTTC
CDR3 protein: CASSPIAGFYEQYF

J gene: TRBJ2-2
D gene: NA
V gene: TRBV25-1
clone size: NA
CDR3 DNA: TGTGCCAGCAGTGGGGGGCGAAAACTTAACACCGGGGAGCTGTTTTTT
CDR3 protein: CASSGGRKLNTGELFF

J gene: TRBJ2-4
D gene: TRBD2
V gene: TRBV28
clone size: NA
CDR3 DNA: TGTGCCAGCAGTTTAATCTCTAGCGGAGCCAAAAACATTCAGTACTTC
CDR3 protein: CASSLISSGAKNIQYF

J gene: TRBJ2-1
D gene: TRBD1
V gene: TRBV4-3
clone size: NA
CDR3 DNA: TGCGCCAGCAGCCGTGGACAGGGTGGGGGCGATGAGCAGTTCTTC
CDR3 protein: CASSRGQGGGDEQFF

J gene: TRBJ1-5
D gene: NA
V gene: TRBV7-2
clone size: few
CDR3 DNA: TGTGCCAGCAGCTTAGCGGAGGGCAGCAATCAGCCCCAGCATTTT
CDR3 protein: CASSLAEGSNQPQHF

J gene: TRBJ2-3
D gene: TRBD2
V gene: TRBV3-1/TRBV3-2
clone size: NA
CDR3 DNA: TGTGCCAGCAGCCGCCGAGCGGGGGGGCCGACAGATACGCAGTATTTT
CDR3 protein: CASSRRAGGPTDTQYF

J gene: TRBJ1-4
D gene: TRBD1
V gene: TRBV5-1
clone size: NA
CDR3 DNA: TGCGCCAGCAGCGAGGGGGCGGGGAATGAAAAACTGTTTTTT
CDR3 protein: CASSEGAGNEKLFF

J gene: TRBJ1-2
D gene: NA
V gene: TRBV2
clone size: NA
CDR3 DNA: TGTGCCAGCAGTGAAGCCTTACAGGGCATCTATGGCTACACCTTC
CDR3 protein: CASSEALQGIYGYTF

J gene: TRBJ1-6
D gene: TRBD1
V gene: TRBV3-1/TRBV3-2
clone size: NA
CDR3 DNA: TGTGCCAGCACCCCCCACCAGGACAGGGGTTCGTCACCCCTCCACTTT
CDR3 protein: CASTPHQDRGSSPLHF

J gene: TRBJ2-2
D gene: NA
V gene: TRBV9
clone size: NA
CDR3 DNA: TGTGCCAGCAGCCCGGGACATTTTAACACCGGGGAGCTGTTTTTT
CDR3 protein: CASSPGHFNTGELFF

J gene: TRBJ1-4
D gene: NA
V gene: TRBV29-1
clone size: NA
CDR3 DNA: TGCAGCGTTGAACCCCCGACAAGCGGTATAGGAAAACTGTTTTTT
CDR3 protein: CSVEPPTSGIGKLFF

J gene: TRBJ2-7
D gene: NA
V gene: TRBV19
clone size: once
CDR3 DNA: TGTGCAACCCGAGGGCCCAAGGCCTACGAGCAGTACTTC
CDR3 protein: CATRGPKAYEQYF

J gene: TRBJ2-3
D gene: TRBD1
V gene: TRBV5-6
clone size: NA
CDR3 DNA: TGTGCCAGCAGCGTGACCCCGGGACAGGTTAGCACAGATACGCAGTATTTT
CDR3 protein: CASSVTPGQVSTDTQYF

J gene: TRBJ1-1
D gene: NA
V gene: TRBV19
clone size: NA
CDR3 DNA: TGTGCCACAGCCCCCAGGGAGAACACTGAAGCTTTCTTT
CDR3 protein: CATAPRENTEAFF

J gene: TRBJ1-2
D gene: NA
V gene: TRBV7-3
clone size: few
CDR3 DNA: TGTGCCAGCAGCTCGGTTCCACAGGGAAACTACACCTTC
CDR3 protein: CASSSVPQGNYTF

J gene: TRBJ2-7
D gene: NA
V gene: TRBV11-2
clone size: once
CDR3 DNA: TGTGCCAGCAGCTTAGAGGGCAGCTCCTACGAGCAGTACTTC
CDR3 protein: CASSLEGSSYEQYF

J gene: TRBJ1-1
D gene: TRBD1
V gene: TRBV30
clone size: NA
CDR3 DNA: TGTGCCTGGAGTCCTTTAGGACAGGGATCCACTGAAGCTTTCTTT
CDR3 protein: CAWSPLGQGSTEAFF

J gene: TRBJ1-1
D gene: NA
V gene: TRBV28
clone size: NA
CDR3 DNA: TGTGCCAGTCTACAGGGTTGGGACATGAACACTGAAGCTTTCTTT
CDR3 protein: CASLQGWDMNTEAFF

J gene: TRBJ2-7
D gene: TRBD2
V gene: TRBV18
clone size: NA
CDR3 DNA: TGTGCCAGCTCACCTATAGCGGGGAGCTCCTACGAGCAGTACTTC
CDR3 protein: CASSPIAGSSYEQYF

J gene: TRBJ1-1
D gene: NA
V gene: TRBV5-4
clone size: NA
CDR3 DNA: TGTGCCAGCAGCTCCCGGGACTTAAACACTGAAGCTTTCTTT
CDR3 protein: CASSSRDLNTEAFF

J gene: TRBJ2-7
D gene: TRBD1
V gene: TRBV9
clone size: once
CDR3 DNA: TGTGCCAGCAGCCCGTCGGGACAGGTTTTCTACGAGCAGTACTTC
CDR3 protein: CASSPSGQVFYEQYF

J gene: TRBJ2-5
D gene: TRBD2
V gene: TRBV4-3
clone size: NA
CDR3 DNA: TGCGCCAGCAGCCAAGATGGGAGGGGACAAGAGACCCAGTACTTC
CDR3 protein: CASSQDGRGQETQYF

J gene: TRBJ1-4
D gene: TRBD1
V gene: TRBV6-6
clone size: NA
CDR3 DNA: TGTGCCAGCAGACAGGGGGTCGGCTATGAAAAACTGTTTTTT
CDR3 protein: CASRQGVGYEKLFF

J gene: TRBJ2-5
D gene: TRBD1
V gene: TRBV7-6
clone size: NA
CDR3 DNA: TGTGCCAGCAGCCCCCGGGACAGGGGAGGGGAGACCCAGTACTTC
CDR3 protein: CASSPRDRGGETQYF

J gene: TRBJ1-1
D gene: NA
V gene: TRBV6-2/TRBV6-3
clone size: NA
CDR3 DNA: TGTGCCAGCAGTTACGGTTCGGTCACTGAAGCTTTCTTT
CDR3 protein: CASSYGSVTEAFF

J gene: TRBJ1-5
D gene: NA
V gene: TRBV9
clone size: few
CDR3 DNA: TGTGCCAGCAGCGAAGACGACAGGTCCAATCAGCCCCAGCATTTT
CDR3 protein: CASSEDDRSNQPQHF

J gene: TRBJ1-2
D gene: NA
V gene: TRBV4-2
clone size: NA
CDR3 DNA: TGTGCCAGCAGCCAGGAAGTAAGCAGGGTTTTCTATGGCTACACCTTC
CDR3 protein: CASSQEVSRVFYGYTF

J gene: TRBJ2-1
D gene: TRBD2
V gene: TRBV9
clone size: NA
CDR3 DNA: TGTGCCAGCAGCGTAGCGGGTAGCGGGGGCTACAATGAGCAGTTCTTC
CDR3 protein: CASSVAGSGGYNEQFF

J gene: TRBJ2-7
D gene: NA
V gene: TRBV5-6
clone size: NA
CDR3 DNA: TGTGCCAGCAGCTACCCGACAGATAGCTACGAGCAGTACTTC
CDR3 protein: CASSYPTDSYEQYF

J gene: TRBJ2-5
D gene: TRBD2
V gene: TRBV7-8
clone size: NA
CDR3 DNA: TGTGCCAGCAGCCACGGGACGAGGACTAGCGGGAGAGAGACCCAGTACTTC
CDR3 protein: CASSHGTRTSGRETQYF

J gene: TRBJ2-1
D gene: TRBD2
V gene: TRBV9
clone size: once
CDR3 DNA: TGTGCCAGCAGCGCAGCGGGGGGTTCTTACAATGAGCAGTTCTTC
CDR3 protein: CASSAAGGSYNEQFF

J gene: TRBJ2-7
D gene: NA
V gene: TRBV9
clone size: NA
CDR3 DNA: TGTGCCAGCAGCTCCGGGGATTTCGAGCAGTACTTC
CDR3 protein: CASSSGDFEQYF

J gene: TRBJ2-5
D gene: TRBD2
V gene: TRBV11-2
clone size: NA
CDR3 DNA: TGTGCCAGCAGCGCTATCCGCGGGGGGCCCTGGGAGACCCAGTACTTC
CDR3 protein: CASSAIRGGPWETQYF

J gene: TRBJ1-5
D gene: TRBD1
V gene: TRBV27
clone size: NA
CDR3 DNA: TGTGCCAGCAGTGACGGACAGGGGGCGGATCAGCCCCAGCATTTT
CDR3 protein: CASSDGQGADQPQHF

J gene: TRBJ2-7
D gene: NA
V gene: TRBV11-1
clone size: NA
CDR3 DNA: TGTGCCAGCAGCTTAGCGCTGTTTAGGGGCGAGCAGTACTTC
CDR3 protein: CASSLALFRGEQYF